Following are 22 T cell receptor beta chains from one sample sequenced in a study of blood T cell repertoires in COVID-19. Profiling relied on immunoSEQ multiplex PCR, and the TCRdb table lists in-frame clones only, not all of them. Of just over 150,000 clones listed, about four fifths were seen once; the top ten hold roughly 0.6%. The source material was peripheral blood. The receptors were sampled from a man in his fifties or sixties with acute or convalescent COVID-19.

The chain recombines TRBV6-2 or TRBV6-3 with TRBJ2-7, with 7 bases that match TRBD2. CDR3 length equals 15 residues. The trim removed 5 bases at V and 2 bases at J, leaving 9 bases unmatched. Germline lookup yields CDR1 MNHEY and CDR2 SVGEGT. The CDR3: CASSPRVAGAYEQYF. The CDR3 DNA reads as TGTGCCAGCAGTCCCCGGGTTGCGGGGGCCTACGAGCAGTACTTC.

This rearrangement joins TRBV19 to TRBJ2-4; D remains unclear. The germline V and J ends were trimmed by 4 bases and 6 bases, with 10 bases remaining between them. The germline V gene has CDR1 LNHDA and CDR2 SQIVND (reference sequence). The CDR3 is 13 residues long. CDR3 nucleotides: TGTGCCAGTAGTACCCCTCCGGGAAACATTCAGTACTTC. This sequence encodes CASSTPPGNIQYF.

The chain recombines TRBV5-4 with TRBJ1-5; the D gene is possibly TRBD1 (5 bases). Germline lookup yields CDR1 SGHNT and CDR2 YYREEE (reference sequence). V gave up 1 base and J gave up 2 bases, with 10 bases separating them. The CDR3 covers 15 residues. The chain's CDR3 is CASSLQGSGNQPQHF. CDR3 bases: TGTGCCAGCAGCTTGCAGGGATCGGGCAATCAGCCCCAGCATTTT.

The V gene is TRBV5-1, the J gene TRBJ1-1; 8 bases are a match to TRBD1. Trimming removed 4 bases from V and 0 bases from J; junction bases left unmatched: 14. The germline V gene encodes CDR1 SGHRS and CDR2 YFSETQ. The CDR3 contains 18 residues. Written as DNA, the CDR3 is TGCGCCAGCAGCCCGGCCTACCGATGGGACAGGATGAACACTGAAGCTTTCTTT. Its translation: CASSPAYRWDRMNTEAFF.

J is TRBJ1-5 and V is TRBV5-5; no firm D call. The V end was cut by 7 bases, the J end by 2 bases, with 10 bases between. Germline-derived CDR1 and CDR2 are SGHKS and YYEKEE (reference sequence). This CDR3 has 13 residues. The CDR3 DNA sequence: TGTGCCAGCGGGTGGAGGGGCAATCAGCCCCAGCATTTT. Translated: CASGWRGNQPQHF.

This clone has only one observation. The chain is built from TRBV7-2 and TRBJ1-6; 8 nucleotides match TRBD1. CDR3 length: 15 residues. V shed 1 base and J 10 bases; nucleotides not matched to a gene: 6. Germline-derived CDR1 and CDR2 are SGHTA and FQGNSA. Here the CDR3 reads CASSLGDRRQSPLHF. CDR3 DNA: TGTGCCAGCAGCTTAGGGGACAGGAGACAATCACCCCTCCACTTT.

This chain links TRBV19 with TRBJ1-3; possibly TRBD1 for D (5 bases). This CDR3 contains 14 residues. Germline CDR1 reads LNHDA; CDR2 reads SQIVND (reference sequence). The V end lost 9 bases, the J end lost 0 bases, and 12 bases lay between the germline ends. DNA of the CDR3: TGTGCCAGCTCCTTAGGGGCCTCTGGAAACACCATATATTTT. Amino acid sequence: CASSLGASGNTIYF. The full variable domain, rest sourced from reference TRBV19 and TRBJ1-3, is DGGITQSPKYLFRKEGQNVTLSCEQNLNHDAMYWYRQDPGQGLRLIYYSQIVNDFQKGDIAEGYSVSREKKESFPLTVTSAQKNPTAFYLCASSLGASGNTIYFGEGSWLTVV.

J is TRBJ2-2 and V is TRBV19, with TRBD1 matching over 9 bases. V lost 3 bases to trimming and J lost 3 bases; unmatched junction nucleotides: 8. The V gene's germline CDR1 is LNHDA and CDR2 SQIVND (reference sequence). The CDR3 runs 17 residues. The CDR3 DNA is TGTGCCAGTAGTATCACCCATACAGGGGGCTACACCGGGGAGCTGTTTTTT. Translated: CASSITHTGGYTGELFF.

The CDR3 coding sequence is TGCGCCAGCAGCTTGGGGTCGTGGACAGGGGGCGCAGATACGCAGTATTTT. It encodes CASSLGSWTGGADTQYF. The J gene is TRBJ2-3, the V gene TRBV5-1; 11 nucleotides line up with TRBD1. CDR3 length: 17 amino acids. The junction had 7 bases not matched to a gene; V was cut back by 0 bases and J by 4 bases. The germline CDR1 and CDR2 sequences are SGHRS and YFSETQ. The variable domain in full, completed from reference TRBV5-1 and TRBJ2-3, reads KAGVTQTPRYLIKTRGQQVTLSCSPISGHRSVSWYQQTPGQGLQFLFEYFSETQRNKGNFPGRFSGRQFSNSRSEMNVSTLELGDSALYLCASSLGSWTGGADTQYFGPGTRLTVL.

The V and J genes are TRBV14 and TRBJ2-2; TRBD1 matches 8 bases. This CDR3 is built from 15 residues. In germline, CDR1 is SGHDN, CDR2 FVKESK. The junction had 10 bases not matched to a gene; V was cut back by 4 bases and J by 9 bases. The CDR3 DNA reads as TGTGCCAGCAGCCGGGACAGGATTAGCGGTCGGGAGCTGTTTTTT. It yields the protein CASSRDRISGRELFF.

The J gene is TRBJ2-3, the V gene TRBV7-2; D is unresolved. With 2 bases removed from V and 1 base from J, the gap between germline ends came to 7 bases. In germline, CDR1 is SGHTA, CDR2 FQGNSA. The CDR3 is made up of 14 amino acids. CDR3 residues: CASSLNRGTDTQYF. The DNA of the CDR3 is TGTGCCAGCAGCTTAAACCGAGGCACAGATACGCAGTATTTT.

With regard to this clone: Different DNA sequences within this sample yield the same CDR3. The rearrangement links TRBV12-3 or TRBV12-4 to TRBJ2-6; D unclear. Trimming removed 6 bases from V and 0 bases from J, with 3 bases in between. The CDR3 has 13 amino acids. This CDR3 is CASRSSGANVLTF. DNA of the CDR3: TGTGCCAGCAGGAGCTCTGGGGCCAACGTCCTGACTTTC.

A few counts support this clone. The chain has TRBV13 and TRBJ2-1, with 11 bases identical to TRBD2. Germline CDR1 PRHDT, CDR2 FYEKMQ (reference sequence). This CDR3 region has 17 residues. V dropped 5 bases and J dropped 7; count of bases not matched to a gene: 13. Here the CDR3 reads CASSGGSLAGGRNEQFF. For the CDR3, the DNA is TGTGCCAGCAGCGGTGGATCGCTAGCGGGAGGTCGGAATGAGCAGTTCTTC.

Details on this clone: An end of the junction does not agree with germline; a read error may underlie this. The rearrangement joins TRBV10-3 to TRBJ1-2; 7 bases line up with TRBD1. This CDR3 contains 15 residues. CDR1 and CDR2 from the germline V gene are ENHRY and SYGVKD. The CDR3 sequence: CAIGDLTGSNYGYTF. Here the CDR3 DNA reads TGTGCCATCGGTGACTTGACAGGGTCTAACTATGGCTACACCTTC.

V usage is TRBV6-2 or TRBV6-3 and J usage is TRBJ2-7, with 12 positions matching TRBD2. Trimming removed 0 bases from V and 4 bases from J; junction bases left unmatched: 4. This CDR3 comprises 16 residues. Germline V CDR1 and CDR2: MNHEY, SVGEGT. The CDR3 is CASSYSTSGSFYEQYF. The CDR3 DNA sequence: TGTGCCAGCAGTTACTCGACTAGCGGGAGTTTTTACGAGCAGTACTTC.

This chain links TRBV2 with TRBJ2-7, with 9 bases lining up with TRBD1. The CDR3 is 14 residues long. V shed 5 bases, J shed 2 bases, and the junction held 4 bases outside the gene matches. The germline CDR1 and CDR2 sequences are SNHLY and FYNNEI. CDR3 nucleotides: TGTGCCAGCAGTTTCCGGGACAGGGCCTACGAGCAGTACTTC. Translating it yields CASSFRDRAYEQYF.

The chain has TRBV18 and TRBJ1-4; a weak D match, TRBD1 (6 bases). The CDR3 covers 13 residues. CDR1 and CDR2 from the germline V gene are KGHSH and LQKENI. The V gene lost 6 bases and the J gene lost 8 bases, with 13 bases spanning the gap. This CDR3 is CASSGAWGEKLFF. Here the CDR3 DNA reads TGTGCCAGCTCGGGGGCTTGGGGAGAAAAACTGTTTTTT.

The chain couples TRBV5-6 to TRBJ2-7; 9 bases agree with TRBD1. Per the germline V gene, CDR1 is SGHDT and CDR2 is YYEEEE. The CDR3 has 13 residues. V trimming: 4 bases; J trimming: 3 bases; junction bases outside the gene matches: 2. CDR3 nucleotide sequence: TGTGCCAGCAGCAAGACAGGGGGCTACGAGCAGTACTTC. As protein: CASSKTGGYEQYF.

CDR3 coding DNA: TGTGCCAGCAGCGTAGGCGGGGATCCGGGCGGCGAGCAGTACTTC. It yields the protein CASSVGGDPGGEQYF. The chain uses TRBV9 and TRBJ2-7; tentatively, D is TRBD2 (6 bases). Deletions cut 0 bases from V and 6 bases from J, with 16 bases between. CDR3 length: 15 amino acids. CDR1 is SGDLS, CDR2 YYNGEE, per germline.

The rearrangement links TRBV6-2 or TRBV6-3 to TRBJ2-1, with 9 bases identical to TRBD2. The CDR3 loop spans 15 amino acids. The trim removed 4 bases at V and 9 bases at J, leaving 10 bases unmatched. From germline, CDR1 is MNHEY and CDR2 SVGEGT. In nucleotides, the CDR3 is TGTGCCAGCAGTTCTCCCCCTAGCGGGGTCGTTGAGCAGTTCTTC. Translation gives CASSSPPSGVVEQFF.

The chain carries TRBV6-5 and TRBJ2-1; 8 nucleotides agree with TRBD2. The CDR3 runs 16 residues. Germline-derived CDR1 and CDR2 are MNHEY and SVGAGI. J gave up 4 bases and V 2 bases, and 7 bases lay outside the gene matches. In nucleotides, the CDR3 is TGTGCCAGCAGTTACAATTACCGGGGGGGTTACAATGAGCAGTTCTTC. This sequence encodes CASSYNYRGGYNEQFF.

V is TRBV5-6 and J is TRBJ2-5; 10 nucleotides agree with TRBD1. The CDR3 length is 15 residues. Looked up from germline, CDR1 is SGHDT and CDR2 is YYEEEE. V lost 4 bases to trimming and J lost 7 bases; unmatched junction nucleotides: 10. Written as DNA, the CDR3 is TGTGCCAGCAGCGACTCGACAGGGGGCTACGTGACCCAGTACTTC. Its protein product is CASSDSTGGYVTQYF.